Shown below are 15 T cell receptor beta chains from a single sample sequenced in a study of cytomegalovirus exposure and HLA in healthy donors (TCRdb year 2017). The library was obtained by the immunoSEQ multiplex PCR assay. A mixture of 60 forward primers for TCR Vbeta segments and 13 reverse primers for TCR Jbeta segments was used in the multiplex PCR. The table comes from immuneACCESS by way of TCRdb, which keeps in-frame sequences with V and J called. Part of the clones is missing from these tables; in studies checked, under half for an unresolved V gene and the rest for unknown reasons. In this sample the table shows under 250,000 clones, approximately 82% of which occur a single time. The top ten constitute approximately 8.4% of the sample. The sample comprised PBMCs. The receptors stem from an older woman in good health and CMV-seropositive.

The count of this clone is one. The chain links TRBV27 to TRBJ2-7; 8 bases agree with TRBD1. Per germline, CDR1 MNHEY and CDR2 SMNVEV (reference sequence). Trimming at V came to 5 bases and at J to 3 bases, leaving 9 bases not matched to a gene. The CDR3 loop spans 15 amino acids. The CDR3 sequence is CASSGLGQGYYEQYF. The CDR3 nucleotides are TGTGCCAGCAGTGGGCTAGGACAGGGATACTACGAGCAGTACTTC.

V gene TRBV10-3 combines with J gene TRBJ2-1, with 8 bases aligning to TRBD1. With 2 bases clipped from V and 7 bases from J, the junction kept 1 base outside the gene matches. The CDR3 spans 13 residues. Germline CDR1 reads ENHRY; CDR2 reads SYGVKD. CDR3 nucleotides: TGTGCCATCAGTGAGCAGGGGGCAAATGAGCAGTTCTTC. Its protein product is CAISEQGANEQFF.

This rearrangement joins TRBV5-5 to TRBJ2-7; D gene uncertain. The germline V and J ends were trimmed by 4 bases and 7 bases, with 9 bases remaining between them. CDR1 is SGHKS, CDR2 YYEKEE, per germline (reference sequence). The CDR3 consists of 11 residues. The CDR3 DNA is TGTGCCAGCAGCAGGAGTTTGGAGCAGTACTTC. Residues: CASSRSLEQYF.

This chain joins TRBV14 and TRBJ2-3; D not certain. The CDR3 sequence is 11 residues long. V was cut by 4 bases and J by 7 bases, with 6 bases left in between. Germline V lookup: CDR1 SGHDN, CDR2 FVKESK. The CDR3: CASSLRNTQYF. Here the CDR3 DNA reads TGTGCCAGCAGCCTTAGAAATACGCAGTATTTT.

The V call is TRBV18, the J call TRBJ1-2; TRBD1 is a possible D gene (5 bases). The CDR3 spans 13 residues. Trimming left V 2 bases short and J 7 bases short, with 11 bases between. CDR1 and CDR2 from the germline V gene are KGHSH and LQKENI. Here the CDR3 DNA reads TGTGCCAGCTCACCAGAGACAGATTCTGGCTACACCTTC. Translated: CASSPETDSGYTF.

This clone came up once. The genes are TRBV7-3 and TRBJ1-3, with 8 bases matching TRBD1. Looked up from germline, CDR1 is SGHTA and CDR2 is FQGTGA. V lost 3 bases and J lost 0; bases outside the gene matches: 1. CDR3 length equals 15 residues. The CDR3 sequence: CASSFTGGSGNTIYF. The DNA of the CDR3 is TGTGCCAGCAGCTTCACAGGGGGCTCTGGAAACACCATATATTTT.

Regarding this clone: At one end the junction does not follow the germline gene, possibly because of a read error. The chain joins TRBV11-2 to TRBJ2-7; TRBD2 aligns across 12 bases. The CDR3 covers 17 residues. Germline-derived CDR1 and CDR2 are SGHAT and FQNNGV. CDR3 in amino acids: CASSRTSGIPGSNEQYF. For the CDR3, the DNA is TGTGCCAGCAGTAGGACTAGCGGGATCCCTGGCTCCAACGAGCAGTACTTC.

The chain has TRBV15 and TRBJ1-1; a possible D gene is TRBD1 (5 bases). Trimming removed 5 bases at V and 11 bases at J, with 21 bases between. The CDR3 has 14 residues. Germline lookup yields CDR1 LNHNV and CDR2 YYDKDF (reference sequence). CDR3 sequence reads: CATSERQTARKAFF. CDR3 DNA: TGTGCCACCAGCGAGAGGCAGACAGCCAGGAAGGCTTTCTTT. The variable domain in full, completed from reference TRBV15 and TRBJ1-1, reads DAMVIQNPRYQVTQFGKPVTLSCSQTLNHNVMYWYQQKSSQAPKLLFHYYDKDFNNEADTPDNFQSRRPNTSFCFLDIRSPGLGDTAMYLCATSERQTARKAFFGQGTRLTVV.

The CDR3 DNA is TGTGCCAGTAGTATTGAGGGAAACACCGGGGAGCTGTTTTTT. It is translated as CASSIEGNTGELFF. The V gene is TRBV19, the J gene TRBJ2-2, with a tentative D call TRBD2 (5 bases). CDR1 LNHDA and CDR2 SQIVND come from the germline V gene (reference sequence). V gave up 3 bases and J gave up 2 bases, with 7 bases separating them. The CDR3 is made up of 14 amino acids.

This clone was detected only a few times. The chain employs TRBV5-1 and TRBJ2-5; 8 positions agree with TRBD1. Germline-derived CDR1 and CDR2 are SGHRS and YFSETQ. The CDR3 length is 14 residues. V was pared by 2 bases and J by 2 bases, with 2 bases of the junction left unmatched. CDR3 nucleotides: TGCGCCAGCAGCTTAGGACAGGGACAAGAGACCCAGTACTTC. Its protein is CASSLGQGQETQYF.

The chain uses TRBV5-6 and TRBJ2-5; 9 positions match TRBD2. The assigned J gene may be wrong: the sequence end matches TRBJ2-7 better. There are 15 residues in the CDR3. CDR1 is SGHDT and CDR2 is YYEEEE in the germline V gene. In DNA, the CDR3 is TGTGCCAGCAGCTGGAGGGGACTAGCAAAATACGAGCAGTACTTC. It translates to CASSWRGLAKYEQYF.

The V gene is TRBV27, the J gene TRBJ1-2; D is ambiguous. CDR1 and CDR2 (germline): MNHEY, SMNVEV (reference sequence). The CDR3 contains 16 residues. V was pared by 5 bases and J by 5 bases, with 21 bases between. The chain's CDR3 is CASSLAPSTASYGYTF. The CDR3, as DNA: TGTGCCAGCAGTCTAGCCCCCTCGACGGCTTCATATGGCTACACCTTC.

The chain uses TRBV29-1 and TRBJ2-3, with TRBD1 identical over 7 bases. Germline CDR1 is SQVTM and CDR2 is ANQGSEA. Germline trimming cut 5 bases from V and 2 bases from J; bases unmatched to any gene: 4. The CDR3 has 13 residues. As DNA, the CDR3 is TGCAGCGTTCACAGGGGTCCCACAGATACGCAGTATTTT. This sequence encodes CSVHRGPTDTQYF.

CDR3 sequence (DNA): TGTGCCAGCAGGAGAGCGGGGTCATACAATGAGCAGTTCTTC. It is translated as CASRRAGSYNEQFF. The chain carries TRBV6-5 and TRBJ2-1; 7 bases agree with TRBD2. This CDR3 is 14 amino acids long. Germline V gene sequence: CDR1 MNHEY, CDR2 SVGAGI. V shed 6 bases and J 4 bases; nucleotides not matched to a gene: 6.

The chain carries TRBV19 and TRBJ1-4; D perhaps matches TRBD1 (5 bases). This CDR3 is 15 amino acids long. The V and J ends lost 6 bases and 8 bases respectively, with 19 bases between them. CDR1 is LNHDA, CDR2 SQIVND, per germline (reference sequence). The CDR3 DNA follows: TGTGCCAGTAGCTACGGGGGAGAGGTGGCAGAAAAACTGTTTTTT. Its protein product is CASSYGGEVAEKLFF.